The clone carrying this TCR beta chain has a handful of counts. Its antigen is undetermined. The entry originates in a study of CD8+ T cells in alopecia areata. Looking at the study overall: The drug, oral tofacitinib, was given to treated patients at 5 to 10 mg twice daily. After 6 to 18 months of tofacitinib, follow-up continued 6 months off drug. Findings and caveats of the study: Among the cells sequenced in scalp samples are also the resident alphabeta T cells of normal skin.

Peripheral blood, together with lesional scalp punch biopsies, was collected from alopecia areata patients. TCR sequencing used cDNA made by reverse transcription of extracted RNA. Repertoires were generated with immunoSEQ multiplex PCR, while TCRdb's copy carries only in-frame clones and drops some. The sample holds fewer than 200,000 clones; 50% to 75% are singletons and the top ten take roughly 15%. Germline values: CDR1 MNHEY, CDR2 SVGAGI. V lost 6 bases and J lost 1, with 4 bases in between. This CDR3 is 11 amino acids long. The chain joins TRBV6-5 to TRBJ2-7, with D unresolved. The receptor comes from a human donor with alopecia areata. The starting material was CD4+ T cells sorted from blood, obtained at week 0. The CDR3 nucleotides read TGTGCCAGCAGCCAGTCCTACGAGCAGTACTTC. Its translation: CASSQSYEQYF.